This T cell receptor beta chain was retrieved from a study of CD8 T cells in ankylosing spondylitis. This clonotype turned up a few times. What it binds is not known. CDR1 and CDR2 from the germline V gene are SGHTA and FQGNSA. The V end was cut by 1 base, the J end by 3 bases, with 15 bases between. This CDR3 is 17 amino acids long. Study-wide points: Ankylosing spondylitis blood seemed to carry a telltale TCR beta motif made of about 8 highly homologous variants. Enrichment of disease-linked clones was reportedly significant in matched ankylosing spondylitis synovial fluid.

Libraries of TCR beta came from quantitative 5'-RACE with molecular barcodes. One entry per CDR3 protein, called by TCRdb with MiXCR from the 5' RACE reads. Among over 700,000 distinct CDR3 sequences listed, roughly 19% were seen once. This TCR was sampled from a male donor with ankylosing spondylitis. The chain couples TRBV7-2 to TRBJ2-2; perhaps D is TRBD1 or TRBD2 (5 bases each). The specimen was blood, either unsorted or a sorted T cell fraction (not recorded which). The CDR3 here is CASSLVGLADHTGELFF. The CDR3 nucleotides read TGTGCCAGCAGCTTAGTGGGGCTAGCCGACCACACCGGGGAGCTGTTTTTT. The full variable domain, its missing parts supplied by reference TRBV7-2 and TRBJ2-2, is GAGVSQSPSNKVTEKGKDVELRCDPISGHTALYWYRQSLGQGLEFLIYFQGNSAPDKSGLPSDRFSAERTGGSVSTLTIQRTQQEDSAVYLCASSLVGLADHTGELFFGEGSRLTVL.